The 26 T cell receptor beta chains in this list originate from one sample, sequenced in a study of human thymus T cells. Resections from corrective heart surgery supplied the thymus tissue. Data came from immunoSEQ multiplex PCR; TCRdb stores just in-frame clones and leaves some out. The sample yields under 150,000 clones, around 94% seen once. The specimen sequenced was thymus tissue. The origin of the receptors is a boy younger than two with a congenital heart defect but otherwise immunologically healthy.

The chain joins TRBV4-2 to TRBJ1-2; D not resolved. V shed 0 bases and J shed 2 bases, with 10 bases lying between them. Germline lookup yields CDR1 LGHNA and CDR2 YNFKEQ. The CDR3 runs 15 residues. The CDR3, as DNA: TGTGCCAGCAGCCAAGACCCAGAAAAAAACTATGGCTACACCTTC. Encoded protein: CASSQDPEKNYGYTF.

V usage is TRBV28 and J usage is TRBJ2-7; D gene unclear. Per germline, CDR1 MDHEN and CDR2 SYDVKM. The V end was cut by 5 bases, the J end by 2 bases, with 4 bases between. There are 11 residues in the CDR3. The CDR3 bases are TGTGCCAGCAGTCGAGCCTACGAGCAGTACTTC. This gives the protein CASSRAYEQYF.

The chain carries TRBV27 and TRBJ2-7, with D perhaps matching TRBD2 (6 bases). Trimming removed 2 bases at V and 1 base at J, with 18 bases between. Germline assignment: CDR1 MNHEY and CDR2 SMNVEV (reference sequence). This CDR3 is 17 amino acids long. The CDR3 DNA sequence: TGTGCCAGCAGTTTACTCGCCGGGAGACCGGAATCCTACGAGCAGTACTTC. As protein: CASSLLAGRPESYEQYF.

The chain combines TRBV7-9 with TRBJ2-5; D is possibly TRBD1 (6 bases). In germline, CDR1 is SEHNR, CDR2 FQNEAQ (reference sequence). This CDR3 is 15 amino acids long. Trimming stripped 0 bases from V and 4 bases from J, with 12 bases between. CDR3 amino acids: CASSLANRASETQYF. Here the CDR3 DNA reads TGTGCCAGCAGCTTAGCGAACAGGGCTTCAGAGACCCAGTACTTC.

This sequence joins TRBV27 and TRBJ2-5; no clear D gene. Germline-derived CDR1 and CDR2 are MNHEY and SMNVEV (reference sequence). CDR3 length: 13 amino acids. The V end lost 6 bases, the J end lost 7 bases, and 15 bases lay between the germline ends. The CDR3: CASRRQFEVTQYF. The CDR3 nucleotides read TGTGCCAGCAGAAGGCAGTTTGAGGTGACCCAGTACTTC.

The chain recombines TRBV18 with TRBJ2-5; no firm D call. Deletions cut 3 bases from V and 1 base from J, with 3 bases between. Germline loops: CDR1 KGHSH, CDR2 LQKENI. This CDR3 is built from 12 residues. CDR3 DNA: TGTGCCAGCTCACCGGGCCAAGAGACCCAGTACTTC. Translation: CASSPGQETQYF.

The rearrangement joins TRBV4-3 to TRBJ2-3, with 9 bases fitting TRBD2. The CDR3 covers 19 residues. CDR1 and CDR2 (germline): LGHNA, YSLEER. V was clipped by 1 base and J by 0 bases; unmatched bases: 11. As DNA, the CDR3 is TGCGCCAGCAGCCAAGTGACCGCGGGGGGGCCTCGAAGCACAGATACGCAGTATTTT. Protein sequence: CASSQVTAGGPRSTDTQYF.

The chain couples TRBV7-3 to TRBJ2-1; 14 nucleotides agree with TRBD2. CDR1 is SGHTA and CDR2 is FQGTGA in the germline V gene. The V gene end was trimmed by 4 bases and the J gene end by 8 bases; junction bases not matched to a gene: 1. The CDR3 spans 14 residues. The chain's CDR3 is CASSSGLAGDEQFF. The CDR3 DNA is TGTGCCAGCAGCTCGGGACTAGCGGGGGATGAGCAGTTCTTC.

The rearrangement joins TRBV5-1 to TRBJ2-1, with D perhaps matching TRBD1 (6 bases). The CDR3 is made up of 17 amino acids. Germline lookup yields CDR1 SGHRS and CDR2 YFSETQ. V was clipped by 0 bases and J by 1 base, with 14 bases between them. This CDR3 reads CASSLGTGLISYNEQFF. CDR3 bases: TGCGCCAGCAGCTTGGGAACAGGGTTGATTTCCTACAATGAGCAGTTCTTC. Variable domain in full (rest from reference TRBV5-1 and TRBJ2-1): KAGVTQTPRYLIKTRGQQVTLSCSPISGHRSVSWYQQTPGQGLQFLFEYFSETQRNKGNFPGRFSGRQFSNSRSEMNVSTLELGDSALYLCASSLGTGLISYNEQFFGPGTRLTVL.

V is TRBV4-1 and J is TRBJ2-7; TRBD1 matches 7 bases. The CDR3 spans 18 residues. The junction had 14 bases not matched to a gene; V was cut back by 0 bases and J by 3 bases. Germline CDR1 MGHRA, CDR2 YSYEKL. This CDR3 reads CASSQDLNRGQLFYEQYF. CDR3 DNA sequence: TGCGCCAGCAGCCAAGATCTTAACAGGGGTCAACTTTTCTACGAGCAGTACTTC.

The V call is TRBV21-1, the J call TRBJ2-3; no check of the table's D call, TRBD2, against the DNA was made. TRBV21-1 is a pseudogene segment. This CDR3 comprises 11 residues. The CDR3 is CASTPGDTQYF. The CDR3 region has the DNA TGTGCCAGCACCCCCGGAGATACGCAGTATTTT.

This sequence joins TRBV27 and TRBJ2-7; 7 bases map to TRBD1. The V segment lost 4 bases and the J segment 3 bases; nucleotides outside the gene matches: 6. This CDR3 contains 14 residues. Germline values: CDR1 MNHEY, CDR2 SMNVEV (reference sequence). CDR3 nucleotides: TGTGCCAGCAGTTCCGACAGGGCGAGCTACGAGCAGTACTTC. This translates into CASSSDRASYEQYF.

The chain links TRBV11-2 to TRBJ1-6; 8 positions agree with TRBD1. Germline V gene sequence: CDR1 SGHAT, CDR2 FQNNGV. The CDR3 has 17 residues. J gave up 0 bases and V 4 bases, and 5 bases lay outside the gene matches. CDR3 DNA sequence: TGTGCCAGCAGCTCTCAGGGGGCCAGCTCCTATAATTCACCCCTCCACTTT. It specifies CASSSQGASSYNSPLHF.

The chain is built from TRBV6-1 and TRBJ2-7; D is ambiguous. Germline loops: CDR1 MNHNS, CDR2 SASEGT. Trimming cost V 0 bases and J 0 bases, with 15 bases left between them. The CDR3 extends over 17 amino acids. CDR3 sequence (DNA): TGTGCCAGCAGTGAAGCGCTTGGCAGTCTGAGCTCCTACGAGCAGTACTTC. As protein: CASSEALGSLSSYEQYF.

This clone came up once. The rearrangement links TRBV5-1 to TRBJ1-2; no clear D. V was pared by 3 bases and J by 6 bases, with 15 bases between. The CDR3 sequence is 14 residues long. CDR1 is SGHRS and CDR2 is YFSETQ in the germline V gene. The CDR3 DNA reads TGCGCCAGCAGCTGGGGAGGGAAGGTACATGGCTACACCTTC. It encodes CASSWGGKVHGYTF. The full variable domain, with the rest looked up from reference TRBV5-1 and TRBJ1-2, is KAGVTQTPRYLIKTRGQQVTLSCSPISGHRSVSWYQQTPGQGLQFLFEYFSETQRNKGNFPGRFSGRQFSNSRSEMNVSTLELGDSALYLCASSWGGKVHGYTFGSGTRLTVV.

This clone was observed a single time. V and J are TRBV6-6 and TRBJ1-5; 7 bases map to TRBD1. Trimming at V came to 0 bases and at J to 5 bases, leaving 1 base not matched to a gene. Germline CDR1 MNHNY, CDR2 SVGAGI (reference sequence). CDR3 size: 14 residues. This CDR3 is CASSYSTGDQPQHF. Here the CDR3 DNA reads TGTGCCAGCAGTTACTCAACAGGGGATCAGCCCCAGCATTTT.

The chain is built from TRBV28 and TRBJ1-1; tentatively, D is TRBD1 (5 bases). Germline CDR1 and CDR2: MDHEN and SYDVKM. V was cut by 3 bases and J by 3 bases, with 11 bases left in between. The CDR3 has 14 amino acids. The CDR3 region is CASSFRVTYTEAFF. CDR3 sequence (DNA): TGTGCCAGCAGTTTCAGGGTGACCTACACTGAAGCTTTCTTT.

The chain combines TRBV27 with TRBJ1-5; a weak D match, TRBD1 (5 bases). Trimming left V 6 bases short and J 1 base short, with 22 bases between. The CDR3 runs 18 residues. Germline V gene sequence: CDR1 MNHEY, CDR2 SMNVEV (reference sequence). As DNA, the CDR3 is TGTGCCAGCAGCCCTCAGGGCAGGGTCAGGGTAAGCAATCAGCCCCAGCATTTT. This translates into CASSPQGRVRVSNQPQHF.

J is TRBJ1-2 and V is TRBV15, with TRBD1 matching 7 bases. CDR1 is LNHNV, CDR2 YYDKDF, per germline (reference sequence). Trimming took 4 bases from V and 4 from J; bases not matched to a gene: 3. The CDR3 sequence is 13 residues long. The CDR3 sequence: CATSKDRAYGYTF. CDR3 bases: TGTGCCACCAGCAAAGACAGGGCCTATGGCTACACCTTC.

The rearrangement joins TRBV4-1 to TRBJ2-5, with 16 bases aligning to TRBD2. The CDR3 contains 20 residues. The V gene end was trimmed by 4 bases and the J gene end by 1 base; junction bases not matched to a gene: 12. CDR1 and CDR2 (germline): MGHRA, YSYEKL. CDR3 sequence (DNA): TGCGCCAGCAGCCTCCACCATCCGGGACTAGCGGGGGGGCTCCAAGAGACCCAGTACTTC. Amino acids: CASSLHHPGLAGGLQETQYF.

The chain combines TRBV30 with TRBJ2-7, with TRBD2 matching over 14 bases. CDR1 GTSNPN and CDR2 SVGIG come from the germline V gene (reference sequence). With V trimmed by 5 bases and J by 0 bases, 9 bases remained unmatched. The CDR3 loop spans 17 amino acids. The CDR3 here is CAWAPGTSGGSSYEQYF. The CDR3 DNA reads TGTGCCTGGGCCCCCGGGACTAGCGGGGGATCCTCCTACGAGCAGTACTTC.

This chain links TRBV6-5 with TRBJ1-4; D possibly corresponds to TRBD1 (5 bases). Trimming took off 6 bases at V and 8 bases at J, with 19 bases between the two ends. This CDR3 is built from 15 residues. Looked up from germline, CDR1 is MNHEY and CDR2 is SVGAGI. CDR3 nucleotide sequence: TGTGCCAGCAGGCTGCAGGGAAGAGCAAGAGAAAAACTGTTTTTT. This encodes CASRLQGRAREKLFF.

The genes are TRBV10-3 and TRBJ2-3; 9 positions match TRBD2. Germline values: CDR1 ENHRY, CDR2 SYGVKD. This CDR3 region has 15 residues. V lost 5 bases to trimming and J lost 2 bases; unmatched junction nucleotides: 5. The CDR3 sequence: CAISLRGGDTDTQYF. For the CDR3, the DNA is TGTGCCATCAGTCTACGCGGGGGGGACACAGATACGCAGTATTTT.

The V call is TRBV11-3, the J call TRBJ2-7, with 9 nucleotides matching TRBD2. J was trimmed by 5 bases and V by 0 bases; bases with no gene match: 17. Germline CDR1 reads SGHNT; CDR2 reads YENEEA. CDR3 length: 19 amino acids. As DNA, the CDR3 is TGTGCCAGCAGCTTAGATACCCAGGGATCGAGCGGGGGGAATAACGAGCAGTACTTC. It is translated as CASSLDTQGSSGGNNEQYF.

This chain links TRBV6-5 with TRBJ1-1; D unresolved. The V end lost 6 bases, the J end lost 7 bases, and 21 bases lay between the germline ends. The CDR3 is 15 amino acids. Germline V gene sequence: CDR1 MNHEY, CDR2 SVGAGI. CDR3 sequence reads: CASRTTASMAIEAFF. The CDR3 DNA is TGTGCCAGCAGAACTACCGCCTCGATGGCAATTGAAGCTTTCTTT.

CDR3 nucleotide sequence: TGTGCCAGCAGCTTAACCGGGAGGTCGTACAATGAGCAGTTCTTC. Its protein product is CASSLTGRSYNEQFF. This chain connects TRBV7-2 to TRBJ2-1; 7 nucleotides align to TRBD2. Germline V CDR1 and CDR2: SGHTA, FQGNSA. V lost 2 bases, J lost 4 bases, and 5 bases stayed unmatched. The CDR3 has 15 residues.